This T cell receptor beta chain was captured in a study of T cells after yellow fever vaccination. General study results and limits: Peak timing came faster in the weaker secondary response, day 5 versus 15. Bulk-population clonotypes that are abundant could appear as contaminants in FACS-sorted repertoires. The CD4 and CD8 compartments had a small share of their clonotypes in common.

V lost 4 bases to trimming and J lost 5 bases; unmatched junction nucleotides: 5. Germline CDR1 reads MRHNA; CDR2 reads SNTAGT. The length of the CDR3 is 15 residues. This clonotype appeared many times. Antigen unknown. UMIs were added to TCR cDNA along with a universal primer site when it was made by 5'RACE template switching. TCRdb reprocessed the 5' RACE reads via MiXCR and lists one record per CDR3 protein. Of more than 55,000 distinct CDR3 sequences in the sample, 7.4% were seen once. The receptor was derived from a man aged 25 to 45 who received the YFV17D yellow fever vaccine. Sample: CD8+ T cells sorted from PBMCs, taken 15 days after the yellow fever booster vaccination. V and J are TRBV6-4 and TRBJ2-1, with 10 bases identical to TRBD2. This CDR3 is CASSAASGSNNEQFF. The CDR3 DNA reads as TGTGCCAGCAGTGCTGCTAGCGGGAGTAACAATGAGCAGTTCTTC.